This T cell receptor beta chain was documented in a study of response to subunit inactivated influenza vaccine. Overall study findings and caveats: With each seasonal influenza vaccination, the authors suggested, few new T cells are recruited.

TCRdb itself ran the RT-PCR reads through MiXCR, one entry per CDR3 protein. The sample comprises some 850,000 distinct CDR3 sequences, roughly 18% of which are singletons, and under 13% rests with the top ten. Ten or more counts support this clonotype. The antigen remains undetermined. Per germline, CDR1 LNHNV and CDR2 YYDKDF (reference sequence). The CDR3 loop spans 16 amino acids. V shed 0 bases and J shed 8 bases, with 19 bases lying between them. This chain uses TRBV15 with TRBJ1-1; D call uncertain. The source was PBMCs from blood, collected about 5 days after vaccination. The TCR was taken from a man between 45 and 60 years old who received an inactivated influenza vaccine. CDR3 loop: CATSRDRSYEGPEAFF. DNA of the CDR3: TGTGCCACCAGCAGAGATAGGTCTTATGAGGGTCCGGAAGCTTTCTTT.